These 28 T cell receptor beta chains share one sample of origin, sequenced in a study of shared clonotypes between healthy human individuals. Produced via immunoSEQ multiplex PCR; TCRdb's table is partial and in-frame only. The sample includes about 2.5 million clones, about nine tenths of them seen just once. Sequenced material: naive CD4+ T cells from PBMCs. Documented subset: CD45RA+ positively selected. These receptor sequences come from a man younger than 35 in good health. Some clones in this sample may be carry-over from other donors' samples.

The CDR3 spells CASSALTGEDTEAFF. The CDR3 DNA reads as TGCGCCAGCAGCGCCCTGACAGGGGAAGACACTGAAGCTTTCTTT. V usage is TRBV5-1 and J usage is TRBJ1-1; 8 bases are a match to TRBD1. With 4 bases clipped from V and 3 bases from J, the junction kept 8 bases outside the gene matches. CDR3 size: 15 residues. Germline CDR1 is SGHRS and CDR2 is YFSETQ. The entire variable domain, with the rest obtained from reference TRBV5-1 and TRBJ1-1, is as follows: KAGVTQTPRYLIKTRGQQVTLSCSPISGHRSVSWYQQTPGQGLQFLFEYFSETQRNKGNFPGRFSGRQFSNSRSEMNVSTLELGDSALYLCASSALTGEDTEAFFGQGTRLTVV.

This clone was observed a single time. The V and J genes are TRBV27 and TRBJ1-6; the match to TRBD1 covers 9 bases. The CDR3 covers 20 residues. V trimming: 4 bases; J trimming: 5 bases; junction bases outside the gene matches: 18. Germline CDR1 reads MNHEY; CDR2 reads SMNVEV (reference sequence). The DNA of the CDR3 is TGTGCCAGCAGTTCCAATTCCGGGACAGGGAGAAGAATAAATAATTCACCCCTCCACTTT. Amino acid sequence: CASSSNSGTGRRINNSPLHF.

The rearrangement uses TRBV29-1 and TRBJ2-1; no clear D gene. CDR1 SQVTM and CDR2 ANQGSEA come from the germline V gene. The CDR3 extends over 12 amino acids. Trimming took off 3 bases at V and 8 bases at J, with 11 bases between the two ends. In nucleotides, the CDR3 is TGCAGCGTTGAGGCCTTAACGGATGAGCAGTTCTTC. Protein: CSVEALTDEQFF.

J is TRBJ2-1 and V is TRBV4-2, with 8 positions matching TRBD2. There are 16 residues in the CDR3. J lost 6 bases, V lost 1 base, and 8 bases had no gene match. CDR1 LGHNA and CDR2 YNFKEQ come from the germline V gene. CDR3: CASSQVAGRRGNEQFF. In DNA, the CDR3 is TGTGCCAGCAGCCAAGTAGCGGGAAGGCGGGGCAATGAGCAGTTCTTC.

As for this clone: This CDR3 is also generated by other DNA sequences in the sample. The J gene is TRBJ2-5, the V gene TRBV18; D call uncertain. Trimming stripped 2 bases from V and 3 bases from J, with 7 bases between. The germline gives CDR1 KGHSH, CDR2 LQKENI. The CDR3 has 13 residues. DNA of the CDR3: TGTGCCAGCTCACCATCCGGAAAAGAGACCCAGTACTTC. Residues: CASSPSGKETQYF.

This chain connects TRBV7-2 to TRBJ1-4, with D possibly being TRBD1 (6 bases). CDR1 is SGHTA, CDR2 FQGNSA, per germline. The CDR3 spans 17 residues. Trimming removed 6 bases from V and 8 bases from J, with 25 bases in between. The CDR3 DNA reads as TGTGCCAGCAGTTTTTATTCTGGGGTGGGGGCAGCCGAAAAACTGTTTTTT. The encoded protein is CASSFYSGVGAAEKLFF.

In regard to this clone: Other nucleotide sequences from this sample produce the same CDR3. V gene TRBV28 combines with J gene TRBJ2-1; 10 bases align to TRBD1. Germline loops: CDR1 MDHEN, CDR2 SYDVKM. V dropped 5 bases and J dropped 7; count of bases not matched to a gene: 8. This CDR3 is 15 amino acids long. The CDR3: CASSRPGQGSNEQFF. The CDR3 DNA reads as TGTGCCAGCAGTCGACCGGGACAGGGGTCGAATGAGCAGTTCTTC.

DNA for the CDR3: TGTGCCAGCAGAGTCGGGACTAGCGCTTCCTACGAGCAGTACTTC. It translates to CASRVGTSASYEQYF. The chain couples TRBV6-1 to TRBJ2-7; the match to TRBD2 covers 10 bases. Germline V lookup: CDR1 MNHNS, CDR2 SASEGT. With V trimmed by 6 bases and J by 1 base, 6 bases remained unmatched. The CDR3 length is 15 residues.

The V gene is TRBV5-1, the J gene TRBJ1-4, with unresolved D. CDR3 length: 12 residues. Trimming shortened V by 5 bases and J by 8 bases, and 10 bases separated the two germline ends. Germline V gene data show CDR1 as SGHRS and CDR2 as YFSETQ. The CDR3: CASRREEEKLFF. Written as DNA, the CDR3 is TGCGCCAGCAGACGGGAGGAGGAAAAACTGTTTTTT.

The chain recombines TRBV5-6 with TRBJ2-3; possibly TRBD1 for D (6 bases). CDR3 length: 13 amino acids. In germline, CDR1 is SGHDT, CDR2 YYEEEE. V lost 3 bases to trimming and J lost 9 bases, with 14 bases between them. CDR3 loop: CASSSQTGTTQYF. DNA of the CDR3: TGTGCCAGCAGCTCTCAAACAGGGACCACGCAGTATTTT.

The DNA for the CDR3 is TGTGCCAGCAGCTTGGGACTAGCGGGTGGTGATGTGGCCCAGTACTTC. Translation: CASSLGLAGGDVAQYF. This chain joins TRBV5-6 and TRBJ2-5, with 10 bases lining up with TRBD2. The CDR3 totals 16 residues. Germline-derived CDR1 and CDR2 are SGHDT and YYEEEE. Losses at the gene ends were 0 bases for V and 9 bases for J; bases not matched to a gene: 11.

This chain links TRBV28 with TRBJ2-5, with D tentatively TRBD1 (7 bases). This CDR3 region has 14 residues. Germline V gene data show CDR1 as MDHEN and CDR2 as SYDVKM. Trimming left V 5 bases short and J 5 bases short, with 15 bases between. The DNA for the CDR3 is TGTGCCAGCAGTCTGGAGGGGGCGGTGGAGACCCAGTACTTC. It specifies CASSLEGAVETQYF. Filled out from reference TRBV28 and TRBJ2-5, the complete variable domain reads DVKVTQSSRYLVKRTGEKVFLECVQDMDHENMFWYRQDPGLGLRLIYFSYDVKMKEKGDIPEGYSVSREKKERFSLILESASTNQTSMYLCASSLEGAVETQYFGPGTRLLVL.

The V call is TRBV10-3, the J call TRBJ2-2, with D perhaps matching TRBD1 (6 bases). With 6 bases removed from V and 2 bases from J, the gap between germline ends came to 13 bases. The CDR3 length is 15 residues. Germline CDR1 and CDR2: ENHRY and SYGVKD. The chain's CDR3 is CAIRLSDSNTGELFF. Written as DNA, the CDR3 is TGTGCCATCAGACTTTCGGACAGTAACACCGGGGAGCTGTTTTTT.

This clone was counted only a few times. The V gene is TRBV18, the J gene TRBJ1-1; TRBD1 agrees at 7 bases. This CDR3 has 16 residues. Germline trimming cut 2 bases from V and 0 bases from J; bases unmatched to any gene: 6. Per germline, CDR1 KGHSH and CDR2 LQKENI. The DNA of the CDR3 is TGTGCCAGCTCACCAATGGCAGGGGGGCTGAACACTGAAGCTTTCTTT. Translated, it gives CASSPMAGGLNTEAFF.

This clone was recorded once. The J gene is TRBJ1-2, the V gene TRBV7-2; 11 nucleotides line up with TRBD1. Germline CDR1 and CDR2: SGHTA and FQGNSA. This CDR3 is built from 15 residues. V lost 2 bases, J lost 6 bases, and 5 bases stayed unmatched. DNA of the CDR3: TGTGCCAGCAGCTTATCCGGGACAGGGGGTCATGGCTACACCTTC. Protein product: CASSLSGTGGHGYTF. The full variable domain, completed using reference TRBV7-2 and TRBJ1-2, is GAGVSQSPSNKVTEKGKDVELRCDPISGHTALYWYRQSLGQGLEFLIYFQGNSAPDKSGLPSDRFSAERTGGSVSTLTIQRTQQEDSAVYLCASSLSGTGGHGYTFGSGTRLTVV.

The V gene is TRBV16, the J gene TRBJ2-7; no firm D call. V lost 4 bases and J 6 bases, leaving 16 bases between the germline ends. Germline assignment: CDR1 KGHSY and CDR2 FQNENV. The CDR3 length is 14 residues. Here the CDR3 DNA reads TGTGCCAGCAGCCGGGAAGTGGGATTGGGCGAGCAGTACTTC. Amino acid sequence: CASSREVGLGEQYF. Full variable domain (rest looked up from reference TRBV16 and TRBJ2-7): GEEVAQTPKHLVRGEGQKAKLYCAPIKGHSYVFWYQQVLKNEFKFLISFQNENVFDETGMPKERFSAKCLPNSPCSLEIQATKLEDSAVYFCASSREVGLGEQYFGPGTRLTVT.

The chain couples TRBV7-2 to TRBJ2-7; 9 bases match TRBD1. Germline V gives CDR1 SGHTA, CDR2 FQGNSA. The CDR3 is 14 amino acids. The V segment lost 5 bases and the J segment 4 bases; nucleotides outside the gene matches: 6. CDR3 sequence (DNA): TGTGCCAGCAGCCGGGACAGGGTACTTTACGAGCAGTACTTC. It is translated as CASSRDRVLYEQYF.

The CDR3 spells CASSPTGNTQPQHF. The CDR3 DNA sequence: TGTGCCAGCAGCCCAACAGGGAATACTCAGCCCCAGCATTTT. The chain is built from TRBV6-5 and TRBJ1-5, with TRBD1 as a possible D gene (6 bases). CDR3 length equals 14 residues. With 6 bases removed from V and 6 bases from J, the gap between germline ends came to 15 bases. In germline, CDR1 is MNHEY, CDR2 SVGAGI.

The chain couples TRBV30 to TRBJ2-5; 10 nucleotides align to TRBD2. The germline V gene has CDR1 GTSNPN and CDR2 SVGIG (reference sequence). This CDR3 has 14 residues. J was trimmed by 5 bases and V by 2 bases; bases with no gene match: 5. CDR3 amino acids: CAWSPLAGLETQYF. CDR3 DNA: TGTGCCTGGAGTCCACTAGCGGGACTGGAGACCCAGTACTTC.

V usage is TRBV5-4 and J usage is TRBJ2-7, with 7 positions matching TRBD1. Trimming at V came to 4 bases and at J to 3 bases, leaving 4 bases not matched to a gene. The germline CDR1 and CDR2 sequences are SGHNT and YYREEE (reference sequence). This CDR3 is 13 amino acids long. The CDR3 coding sequence is TGTGCCAGCAGCCAAGGGACAGTCTACGAGCAGTACTTC. As protein: CASSQGTVYEQYF.

Of note for this clone: A much larger clone lies a single base off, so this may be a read error. The chain employs TRBV28 and TRBJ1-5; D call uncertain. The germline V and J ends were trimmed by 2 bases and 6 bases, with 2 bases remaining between them. Germline values: CDR1 MDHEN, CDR2 SYDVKM. The CDR3 length is 11 residues. CDR3 loop: CASSLVQPQHF. The CDR3 DNA reads as TGTGCCAGCAGTTTAGTTCAGCCCCAGCATTTT.

The chain links TRBV28 to TRBJ1-5, with TRBD1 matching over 7 bases. CDR1 is MDHEN and CDR2 is SYDVKM in the germline V gene. This CDR3 region has 13 residues. With V trimmed by 7 bases and J by 7 bases, 7 bases remained unmatched. CDR3 in DNA: TGTGCCAGCACCAACGACAGGGTACAGCCCCAGCATTTT. Encoded protein: CASTNDRVQPQHF.

This chain joins TRBV4-3 and TRBJ2-7, with TRBD2 matching over 15 bases. Germline V CDR1 and CDR2: LGHNA, YSLEER. J was trimmed by 2 bases and V by 2 bases; bases with no gene match: 13. This CDR3 has 20 residues. The CDR3 DNA reads as TGCGCCAGCAGCCAAAGCTCGCCCTCCGGGACTAGCGGGGGGACCTACGAGCAGTACTTC. Translation: CASSQSSPSGTSGGTYEQYF.

The chain carries TRBV2 and TRBJ2-1; 7 bases agree with TRBD2. V lost 4 bases, J lost 0 bases, and 9 bases stayed unmatched. Germline lookup yields CDR1 SNHLY and CDR2 FYNNEI. CDR3 length equals 17 residues. CDR3 DNA sequence: TGTGCCAGCAGTGTACTCCTGGGGGGGAGCTCCTACAATGAGCAGTTCTTC. Translated, it gives CASSVLLGGSSYNEQFF. Drawing the rest from reference TRBV2 and TRBJ2-1, the complete variable domain is EPEVTQTPSHQVTQMGQEVILRCVPISNHLYFYWYRQILGQKVEFLVSFYNNEISEKSEIFDDQFSVERPDGSNFTLKIRSTKLEDSAMYFCASSVLLGGSSYNEQFFGPGTRLTVL.

The V call is TRBV6-5, the J call TRBJ2-1, with 8 bases identical to TRBD2. The germline CDR1 and CDR2 sequences are MNHEY and SVGAGI. V was pared by 2 bases and J by 2 bases, with 5 bases of the junction left unmatched. This CDR3 is built from 16 residues. For the CDR3, the DNA is TGTGCCAGCAGTTACGTTCCAGCGGGAGCCTACAATGAGCAGTTCTTC. Its protein product is CASSYVPAGAYNEQFF.

V is TRBV19 and J is TRBJ1-2, with 7 bases that match TRBD1. V shed 5 bases, J shed 8 bases, and the junction held 14 bases outside the gene matches. Per the germline V gene, CDR1 is LNHDA and CDR2 is SQIVND (reference sequence). The CDR3 spans 15 residues. CDR3 residues: CASSSFETGHRGYTF. The CDR3 DNA reads TGTGCCAGTAGTTCCTTCGAGACAGGGCATCGGGGCTACACCTTC.

The genes are TRBV7-6 and TRBJ2-1; TRBD2 matches 9 bases. Germline lookup yields CDR1 SGHVS and CDR2 FNYEAQ. The CDR3 consists of 16 residues. The V and J ends lost 1 base and 6 bases, in that order; junction bases with no gene match: 7. The CDR3: CASSLVLAGGPNEQFF. CDR3 DNA: TGTGCCAGCAGCTTAGTTTTGGCGGGAGGGCCCAATGAGCAGTTCTTC.

The chain combines TRBV5-1 with TRBJ2-1, with 8 nucleotides matching TRBD2. This CDR3 region has 18 residues. The junction had 18 bases not matched to a gene; V was cut back by 3 bases and J by 7 bases. Germline values: CDR1 SGHRS, CDR2 YFSETQ. In DNA form, the CDR3 reads TGCGCCAGCAGCTCCGACCCAACTAGCGGCCCCCAAGGGAATGAGCAGTTCTTC. It specifies CASSSDPTSGPQGNEQFF.